Following are 22 T cell receptor beta chains from one sample sequenced in a study of CD8+ T cells in alopecia areata. RNA extraction and reverse transcription yielded cDNA as sequencing template. Assay used: immunoSEQ multiplex PCR; TCRdb lists only in-frame clones, some missing. The sample consists of some 110,000 clones, 50% to 75% of them appearing once. The sample's treatment: oral pan-JAK inhibitor, 5-10 mg twice daily. Sequenced material: CD8+ T cells sorted from blood, taken at week 4, from a patient treated with tofacitinib. The receptor source for this set is a human donor with alopecia areata.

This clone was picked up one time. The chain uses TRBV27 and TRBJ2-7; a possible D gene is TRBD1 (6 bases). The CDR3 length is 13 residues. V lost 2 bases and J 2 bases, leaving 7 bases between the germline ends. Germline-derived CDR1 and CDR2 are MNHEY and SMNVEV (reference sequence). The CDR3 sequence is CASSLGQPYEQYF. CDR3 nucleotides: TGTGCCAGCAGTTTAGGACAGCCCTACGAGCAGTACTTC.

This clone was counted between two and nine times. The chain employs TRBV28 and TRBJ2-3; D is unclear. V was clipped by 2 bases and J by 0 bases, with 18 bases between them. The germline gives CDR1 MDHEN, CDR2 SYDVKM. This CDR3 is 18 amino acids long. This chain's CDR3 is CASSLNPTGIASTDTQYF. CDR3 DNA: TGTGCCAGCAGTTTAAACCCGACGGGCATAGCTAGCACAGATACGCAGTATTTT. Complete variable domain (other parts from reference TRBV28 and TRBJ2-3): DVKVTQSSRYLVKRTGEKVFLECVQDMDHENMFWYRQDPGLGLRLIYFSYDVKMKEKGDIPEGYSVSREKKERFSLILESASTNQTSMYLCASSLNPTGIASTDTQYFGPGTRLTVL.

The CDR3 spells CSVVHESSGNTIYF. DNA for the CDR3: TGCAGCGTCGTGCACGAAAGTTCTGGAAACACCATATATTTT. V usage is TRBV29-1 and J usage is TRBJ1-3; no clear D. CDR1 is SQVTM and CDR2 is ANQGSEA in the germline V gene. There are 14 residues in the CDR3. The germline V and J ends were trimmed by 6 bases and 1 base, with 13 bases remaining between them.

V gene TRBV29-1 combines with J gene TRBJ2-1; D possibly corresponds to TRBD1 (6 bases). The CDR3 runs to 15 residues. Between the trimmed V and J ends, which lost 2 bases and 2 bases, there was a span of 13 bases. Germline CDR1 SQVTM, CDR2 ANQGSEA. The CDR3 region is CSVESQGMPYNEQFF. The CDR3, as DNA: TGCAGCGTTGAATCACAGGGAATGCCCTACAATGAGCAGTTCTTC.

This clone was recorded a few times. This sequence joins TRBV7-9 and TRBJ2-3; 10 bases are shared with TRBD1. V shed 5 bases, J shed 4 bases, and the junction held 6 bases outside the gene matches. Germline V CDR1 and CDR2: SEHNR, FQNEAQ (reference sequence). The CDR3 totals 15 residues. CDR3 DNA: TGTGCCAGCAGCCCGGGACAGGGGCATTCAGATACGCAGTATTTT. Translated, it gives CASSPGQGHSDTQYF.

This clone was detected only a few times. The chain is built from TRBV13 and TRBJ1-2; D might be TRBD1 (6 bases). This CDR3 is built from 13 residues. V gave up 4 bases and J gave up 7 bases, with 13 bases separating them. CDR1 and CDR2 from the germline V gene are PRHDT and FYEKMQ (reference sequence). CDR3 coding DNA: TGTGCCAGCAGCTGGCAGATACAGGGTGGCTACACCTTC. Protein sequence: CASSWQIQGGYTF.

This clone qualifies as medium-sized. The V and J genes are TRBV2 and TRBJ1-4; D may be TRBD1 (6 bases). Per germline, CDR1 SNHLY and CDR2 FYNNEI. The V end was cut by 6 bases, the J end by 5 bases, with 10 bases between. The CDR3 runs to 13 residues. CDR3 loop: CASRDSLNEKLFF. The CDR3 bases are TGTGCCAGCAGGGACAGCCTCAATGAAAAACTGTTTTTT.

The chain joins TRBV15 to TRBJ1-2; D gene ambiguous. The CDR3 is 14 residues long. Germline V gene data show CDR1 as LNHNV and CDR2 as YYDKDF (reference sequence). Trimming shortened V by 0 bases and J by 4 bases, and 9 bases separated the two germline ends. The CDR3 nucleotides are TGTGCCACCAGCAGAGATTTGGAGGGCTATGGCTACACCTTC. Translated, it gives CATSRDLEGYGYTF. Supplemented by reference TRBV15 and TRBJ1-2, the full variable domain reads DAMVIQNPRYQVTQFGKPVTLSCSQTLNHNVMYWYQQKSSQAPKLLFHYYDKDFNNEADTPDNFQSRRPNTSFCFLDIRSPGLGDTAMYLCATSRDLEGYGYTFGSGTRLTVV.

Only a few counts were recorded for this clone. The chain joins TRBV29-1 to TRBJ2-5; 7 positions match TRBD1. Losses at the gene ends were 8 bases for V and 4 bases for J; bases not matched to a gene: 10. The CDR3 sequence is 13 residues long. Germline lookup yields CDR1 SQVTM and CDR2 ANQGSEA. CDR3 bases: TGCAGCTTCCTAAGTGGGACAGTAGAGACCCAGTACTTC. Its protein product is CSFLSGTVETQYF. The full variable domain, in which reference TRBV29-1 and TRBJ2-5 provide the parts outside the CDR3, is SAVISQKPSRDICQRGTSLTIQCQVDSQVTMMFWYRQQPGQSLTLIATANQGSEATYESGFVIDKFPISRPNLTFSTLTVSNMSPEDSSIYLCSFLSGTVETQYFGPGTRLLVL.

This chain connects TRBV7-9 to TRBJ2-5; weak D call: TRBD2 (5 bases). Germline V gives CDR1 SEHNR, CDR2 FQNEAQ (reference sequence). Trimming stripped 4 bases from V and 5 bases from J, with 11 bases between. CDR3 length: 13 residues. The CDR3 region is CASSWARGETQYF. Here the CDR3 DNA reads TGTGCCAGCAGCTGGGCTAGAGGGGAGACCCAGTACTTC.

The chain's CDR3 is CAWGRQADTEAFF. The CDR3, as DNA: TGTGCCTGGGGCAGACAGGCGGACACTGAAGCTTTCTTT. The gene calls are TRBV30 and TRBJ1-1, with D tentatively TRBD1 (6 bases). Trimming took off 5 bases at V and 3 bases at J, with 13 bases between the two ends. The germline V gene encodes CDR1 GTSNPN and CDR2 SVGIG (reference sequence). The CDR3 totals 13 residues.

This clone has just a few counts. The chain has TRBV29-1 and TRBJ1-1, with D unresolved. Germline CDR1 reads SQVTM; CDR2 reads ANQGSEA. The CDR3 contains 17 residues. V lost 7 bases and J 8 bases, leaving 32 bases between the germline ends. Written as DNA, the CDR3 is TGCAGCGGCGGCGGGGTCACAACCTCCCCAATCTCTTACGAAGCTTTCTTT. Encoded protein: CSGGGVTTSPISYEAFF. The complete variable domain, with remaining parts taken from reference TRBV29-1 and TRBJ1-1, reads SAVISQKPSRDICQRGTSLTIQCQVDSQVTMMFWYRQQPGQSLTLIATANQGSEATYESGFVIDKFPISRPNLTFSTLTVSNMSPEDSSIYLCSGGGVTTSPISYEAFFGQGTRLTVV.

The chain recombines TRBV29-1 with TRBJ1-2; the D is unclear. CDR1 and CDR2 (germline): SQVTM, ANQGSEA. V was pared by 7 bases and J by 4 bases, with 10 bases between. This CDR3 is built from 11 residues. CDR3 sequence reads: CSASGLYGYTF. As DNA, the CDR3 is TGCAGCGCCTCGGGCCTCTATGGCTACACCTTC.

This chain links TRBV7-9 with TRBJ2-4; tentative D call: TRBD2 (5 bases). V lost 8 bases and J lost 5, with 10 bases in between. The CDR3 is 12 residues long. Germline CDR1 reads SEHNR; CDR2 reads FQNEAQ (reference sequence). CDR3 sequence: CASGLGENIQYF. CDR3 nucleotide sequence: TGTGCCAGCGGACTTGGGGAAAACATTCAGTACTTC.

The chain carries TRBV9 and TRBJ1-2; no definite D call. The germline V gene has CDR1 SGDLS and CDR2 YYNGEE. The CDR3 is 14 residues long. Trimming took 3 bases from V and 1 from J, leaving 10 bases between them. The CDR3 spells CASSGGGSNYGYTF. CDR3 nucleotides: TGTGCCAGCAGCGGTGGAGGGAGTAACTATGGCTACACCTTC.

There are a few counts of this clone. This chain joins TRBV4-3 and TRBJ2-5; 10 bases align to TRBD1. The germline CDR1 and CDR2 sequences are LGHNA and YSLEER. The CDR3 length is 15 residues. J gave up 5 bases and V 4 bases, and 7 bases lay outside the gene matches. In DNA, the CDR3 is TGCGCCAGCAGCCTGGACAGGGGGTTGGGGGAGACCCAGTACTTC. As protein: CASSLDRGLGETQYF.

The chain joins TRBV9 to TRBJ1-6; D may be TRBD1 (5 bases). Trimming pared 3 bases from V and 3 bases from J, leaving 22 bases between. Germline loops: CDR1 SGDLS, CDR2 YYNGEE. This CDR3 is built from 19 residues. CDR3 residues: CASSERKSPRDGYNSPLHF. DNA of the CDR3: TGTGCCAGCAGCGAGAGAAAGAGCCCCCGGGACGGCTATAATTCACCCCTCCACTTT. The full variable domain, with the rest looked up from reference TRBV9 and TRBJ1-6, is DSGVTQTPKHLITATGQRVTLRCSPRSGDLSVYWYQQSLDQGLQFLIQYYNGEERAKGNILERFSAQQFPDLHSELNLSSLELGDSALYFCASSERKSPRDGYNSPLHFGNGTRLTVT.

The chain carries TRBV7-9 and TRBJ2-5, with 8 bases that match TRBD1. The CDR3 runs to 15 residues. V shed 4 bases and J 5 bases; nucleotides not matched to a gene: 9. Germline-derived CDR1 and CDR2 are SEHNR and FQNEAQ (reference sequence). The DNA for the CDR3 is TGTGCCAGCAGCTCGTTCAGGGGGCGCGGGGAGACCCAGTACTTC. Encoded protein: CASSSFRGRGETQYF. Using reference TRBV7-9 and TRBJ2-5 for the parts outside the CDR3, the full variable domain is DTGVSQNPRHKITKRGQNVTFRCDPISEHNRLYWYRQTLGQGPEFLTYFQNEAQLEKSRLLSDRFSAERPKGSFSTLEIQRTEQGDSAMYLCASSSFRGRGETQYFGPGTRLLVL.

This clone came up a few times. The chain has TRBV29-1 and TRBJ2-1; 10 bases are shared with TRBD1. The CDR3 totals 16 residues. With V trimmed by 3 bases and J by 4 bases, 9 bases remained unmatched. From germline, CDR1 is SQVTM and CDR2 ANQGSEA. The CDR3 loop is CSVEGDGTGDYNEQFF. For the CDR3, the DNA is TGCAGCGTTGAGGGGGACGGGACAGGGGATTACAATGAGCAGTTCTTC.

The V call is TRBV13, the J call TRBJ1-6; no clear D gene. CDR3 length equals 13 residues. The germline V and J ends were trimmed by 5 bases and 13 bases, with 15 bases remaining between them. Germline V CDR1 and CDR2: PRHDT, FYEKMQ (reference sequence). CDR3 protein: CASSLGSLVPLHF. CDR3 nucleotide sequence: TGTGCCAGCAGCCTGGGATCCCTTGTGCCCCTCCACTTT.

This clone was recorded a few times. This chain joins TRBV19 and TRBJ2-7; 7 bases match TRBD2. This CDR3 contains 14 residues. Germline CDR1 and CDR2: LNHDA and SQIVND (reference sequence). V gave up 3 bases and J gave up 6 bases; unmatched junction bases: 8. CDR3 sequence reads: CASSIQGEGVEQYF. The CDR3 region has the DNA TGTGCCAGTAGTATTCAAGGGGAGGGAGTCGAGCAGTACTTC. Based on the CDR3 plus reference TRBV19 and TRBJ2-7, the full variable domain is DGGITQSPKYLFRKEGQNVTLSCEQNLNHDAMYWYRQDPGQGLRLIYYSQIVNDFQKGDIAEGYSVSREKKESFPLTVTSAQKNPTAFYLCASSIQGEGVEQYFGPGTRLTVT.

Details on this clone: At one end the junction does not follow the germline gene, possibly because of a read error. The rearrangement joins TRBV20-1 to TRBJ1-1; D is uncertain. From germline, CDR1 is DFQATT and CDR2 SNEGSKA (reference sequence). The CDR3 has 9 residues. The CDR3 region has the DNA TGCAGTGCCCAGGTGATCGGGAGTTTT. Translation gives CSAQVIGSF.